Sequencing of this T cell receptor (beta chain) was carried out in a study of blood T cell repertoires in COVID-19. The assay was immunoSEQ multiplex PCR, and TCRdb's table has in-frame clones only and misses some. Found here are over 350,000 clones, about 89% of them singletons; the top ten hold approximately 4.5%. V was cut by 3 bases and J by 7 bases, with 20 bases left in between. The germline CDR1 and CDR2 sequences are ENHRY and SYGVKD. The CDR3 has 16 amino acids. The V gene is TRBV10-3, the J gene TRBJ2-3; D might be TRBD2 (6 bases). The clonotype was recovered from a woman in her thirties with acute or convalescent COVID-19. Sequences were obtained from peripheral blood. In DNA, the CDR3 is TGTGCCATCAGTGACTCAAACCGGGGGATTGGAAATACGCAGTATTTT. Amino acids: CAISDSNRGIGNTQYF.